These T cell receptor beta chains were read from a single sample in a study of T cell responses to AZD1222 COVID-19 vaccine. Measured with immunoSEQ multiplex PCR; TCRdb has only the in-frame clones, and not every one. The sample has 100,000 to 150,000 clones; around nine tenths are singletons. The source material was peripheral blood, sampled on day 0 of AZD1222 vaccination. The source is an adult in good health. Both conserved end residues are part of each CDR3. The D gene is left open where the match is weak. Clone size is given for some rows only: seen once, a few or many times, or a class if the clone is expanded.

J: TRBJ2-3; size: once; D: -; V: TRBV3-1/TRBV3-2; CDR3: CASSPGLTPSTDTQYF; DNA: TGTGCCAGCAGTCCGGGACTTACTCCTAGCACAGATACGCAGTATTTT
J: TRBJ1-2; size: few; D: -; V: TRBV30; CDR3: CAWSPRGASRAGYTF; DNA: TGTGCCTGGAGTCCCCGGGGGGCGTCCCGAGCCGGCTACACCTTC
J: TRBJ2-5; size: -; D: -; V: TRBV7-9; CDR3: CASSFRIAETQYF; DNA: TGTGCCAGCAGCTTCAGGATAGCGGAGACCCAGTACTTC
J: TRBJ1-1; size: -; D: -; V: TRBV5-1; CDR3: CASSYRRPGNTEAFF; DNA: TGCGCCAGCAGTTACCGGCGCCCAGGCAACACTGAAGCTTTCTTT
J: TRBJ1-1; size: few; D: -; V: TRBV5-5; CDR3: CASSLEWGGVAFF; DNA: TGTGCCAGCAGCTTGGAGTGGGGTGGGGTAGCTTTCTTT
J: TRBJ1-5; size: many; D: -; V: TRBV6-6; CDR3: CAGSNSNQPQHF; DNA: TGTGCCGGATCAAACAGCAATCAGCCCCAGCATTTT
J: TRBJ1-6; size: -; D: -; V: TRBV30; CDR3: CAWERGYNSPLHF; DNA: TGTGCCTGGGAAAGGGGCTATAATTCACCCCTCCACTTT
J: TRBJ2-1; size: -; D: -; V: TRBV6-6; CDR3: CATLQGNLPYNEQFF; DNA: TGTGCCACTTTACAGGGAAATCTCCCCTACAATGAGCAGTTCTTC
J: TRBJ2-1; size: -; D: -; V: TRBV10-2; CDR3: CASGWSGNEQFF; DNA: TGCGCCAGCGGCTGGAGCGGCAATGAGCAGTTCTTC
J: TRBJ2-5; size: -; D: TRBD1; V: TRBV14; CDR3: CASSQDGDRRDRELETQYF; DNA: TGTGCCAGCAGCCAAGACGGGGATCGAAGAGACAGGGAATTGGAGACCCAGTACTTC
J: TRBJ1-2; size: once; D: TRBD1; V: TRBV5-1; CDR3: CASSTGTAYGYTF; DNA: TGCGCCAGCAGCACAGGGACAGCTTATGGCTACACCTTC
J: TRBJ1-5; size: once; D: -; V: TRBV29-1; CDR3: CSVARGADQPQHF; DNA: TGCAGCGTTGCAAGGGGCGCTGATCAGCCCCAGCATTTT
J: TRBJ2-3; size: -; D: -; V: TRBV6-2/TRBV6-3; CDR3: CASSYPEGSGGLQYF; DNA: TGTGCCAGCAGTTACCCGGAGGGTTCCGGGGGCCTGCAGTATTTT
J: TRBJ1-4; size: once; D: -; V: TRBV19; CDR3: CASRPGQHEKLFF; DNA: TGTGCCAGTAGGCCCGGACAACATGAAAAACTGTTTTTT
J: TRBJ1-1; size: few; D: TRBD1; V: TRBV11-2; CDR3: CASSLRQGGTEAFF; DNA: TGTGCCAGCAGCCTGCGACAGGGGGGGACTGAAGCTTTCTTT
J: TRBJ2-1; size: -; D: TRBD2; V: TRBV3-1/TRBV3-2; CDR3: CASSHRGGGTNEQFF; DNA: TGTGCCAGCAGCCATAGGGGCGGGGGTACGAATGAGCAGTTCTTC
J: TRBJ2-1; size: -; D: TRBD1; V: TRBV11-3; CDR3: CASSIRQGATNEQFF; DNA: TGTGCCAGCAGCATTAGACAGGGGGCCACGAATGAGCAGTTCTTC
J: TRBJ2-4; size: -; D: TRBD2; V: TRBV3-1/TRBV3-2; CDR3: CASSPGLAGRNIQYF; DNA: TGTGCCAGCAGCCCCGGACTAGCGGGGCGGAACATTCAGTACTTC
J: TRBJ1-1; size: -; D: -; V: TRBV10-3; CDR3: CAISESLLLVGANTEAFF; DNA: TGTGCCATCAGTGAGTCATTGTTGTTAGTGGGAGCGAACACTGAAGCTTTCTTT
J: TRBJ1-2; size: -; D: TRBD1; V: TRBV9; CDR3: CASSATWGQGKFGYTF; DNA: TGTGCCAGCAGCGCGACTTGGGGACAGGGGAAGTTTGGCTACACCTTC
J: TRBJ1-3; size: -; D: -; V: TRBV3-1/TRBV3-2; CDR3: CASSQESGNTIYF; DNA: TGTGCCAGCAGCCAAGAATCGGGAAACACCATATATTTT
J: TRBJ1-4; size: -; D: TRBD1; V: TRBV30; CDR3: CAWSPGQGAWEKLFF; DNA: TGTGCCTGGAGTCCGGGGCAGGGGGCTTGGGAAAAACTGTTTTTT
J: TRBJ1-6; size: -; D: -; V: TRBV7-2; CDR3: CASSLVNLSPLHF; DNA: TGTGCCAGCAGCTTAGTCAACCTTTCACCCCTCCACTTT
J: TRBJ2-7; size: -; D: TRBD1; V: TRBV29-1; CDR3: CSVVGTGSFYEQYF; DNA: TGCAGCGTAGTTGGGACAGGGTCATTCTACGAGCAGTACTTC
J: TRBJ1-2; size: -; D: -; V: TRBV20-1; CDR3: CSASVRGFYGYTF; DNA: TGCAGTGCTAGTGTCAGGGGTTTCTATGGCTACACCTTC
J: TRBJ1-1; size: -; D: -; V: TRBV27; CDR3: CASSSRYNTEAFF; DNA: TGTGCCAGCAGTTCGAGATATAACACTGAAGCTTTCTTT
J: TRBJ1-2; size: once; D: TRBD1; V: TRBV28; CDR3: CASRVTGGYGYTF; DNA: TGTGCCAGCAGGGTGACAGGGGGGTATGGCTACACCTTC
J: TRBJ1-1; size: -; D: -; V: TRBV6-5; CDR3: CASTTWEGRVFF; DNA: TGTGCCAGCACCACCTGGGAGGGGAGGGTTTTCTTT
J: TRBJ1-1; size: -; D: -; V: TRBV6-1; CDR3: CASSEDSLNTEAFF; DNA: TGTGCCAGCAGTGAGGACAGCTTGAACACTGAAGCTTTCTTT
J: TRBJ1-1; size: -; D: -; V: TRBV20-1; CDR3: CSASMGGLNTEAFF; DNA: TGCAGTGCTAGTATGGGGGGTTTGAACACTGAAGCTTTCTTT
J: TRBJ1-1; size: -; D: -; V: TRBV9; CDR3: CASSGGDGGTEAFF; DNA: TGTGCCAGCAGCGGAGGGGATGGGGGGACTGAAGCTTTCTTT